The 7 T cell receptor beta chains reported below all come from one sample, sequenced in a study of identical twins. Using its own MiXCR run on the 5' RACE reads, TCRdb lists one record per CDR3 protein. Of about 530,000 distinct CDR3 sequences in the sample, 20% to 25% are singletons; the top ten hold approximately 0.48%. This same sample was also taken into another study, of yellow fever vaccine responses in identical twins.

Sequenced input: CD4+ T cells sorted from blood. These receptors were obtained from a woman younger than 35 in good health.

This clonotype showed up just a few times. The chain has TRBV19 and TRBJ2-7, with D maybe TRBD1 (6 bases). Trimming pared 7 bases from V and 3 bases from J, leaving 19 bases between. The CDR3 has 15 residues. The germline V gene has CDR1 LNHDA and CDR2 SQIVND (reference sequence). The CDR3 DNA is TGTGCCAGTAAGGGTTCAGGGGCAGGGAGCTACGAGCAGTACTTC. Residues: CASKGSGAGSYEQYF.

This clonotype appeared a few times. The V gene is TRBV20-1, the J gene TRBJ1-2; 9 bases are a match to TRBD1. V was clipped by 4 bases and J by 8 bases; unmatched bases: 11. The germline gives CDR1 DFQATT, CDR2 SNEGSKA (reference sequence). CDR3 length equals 14 residues. The CDR3 loop reads CSATGSGQGRGYTF. The CDR3 bases are TGCAGTGCTACGGGTTCGGGACAGGGCAGAGGCTACACCTTC.

The chain joins TRBV6-1 to TRBJ2-5, with no clear D. The germline CDR1 and CDR2 sequences are MNHNS and SASEGT. The CDR3 loop spans 16 amino acids. V was trimmed by 6 bases and J by 1 base, leaving 18 bases between them. The CDR3, as DNA: TGTGCCAGCAGCTCCCTGGGCGATAAGGGCCAAGAGACCCAGTACTTC. Encoded protein: CASSSLGDKGQETQYF.

This sequence joins TRBV25-1 and TRBJ1-5; D unresolved. Trimming cost V 2 bases and J 3 bases, with 11 bases left between them. In germline, CDR1 is MGHDK, CDR2 SYGVNS. The length of the CDR3 is 15 residues. The CDR3 sequence: CASSEHPDYNQPQHF. CDR3 nucleotide sequence: TGTGCCAGCAGTGAACATCCGGATTACAATCAGCCCCAGCATTTT.

This clonotype was detected only a few times. The V call is TRBV5-6, the J call TRBJ2-1, with D perhaps given as TRBD1 or TRBD2 (5 bases each). V was shortened by 1 base and J by 8 bases, with 16 bases between the two germline ends. Germline-derived CDR1 and CDR2 are SGHDT and YYEEEE. The CDR3 is 15 amino acids. This CDR3 reads CASSLYGTGLHEQFF. CDR3 sequence (DNA): TGTGCCAGCAGCTTGTACGGGACGGGCCTTCATGAGCAGTTCTTC.

The rearrangement joins TRBV3-1 to TRBJ1-1; D gene unclear. This CDR3 has 13 amino acids. Germline CDR1 is LGHDT and CDR2 is YNNKEL (reference sequence). Trimming stripped 6 bases from V and 1 base from J, with 9 bases between. The CDR3 sequence is CASSQSGNTEAFF. In DNA form, the CDR3 reads TGTGCCAGCAGTCAATCCGGGAACACTGAAGCTTTCTTT.

J is TRBJ2-5 and V is TRBV4-1, with TRBD1 identical over 7 bases. V trimming: 6 bases; J trimming: 1 base; junction bases outside the gene matches: 5. The CDR3 loop spans 14 amino acids. In germline, CDR1 is MGHRA, CDR2 YSYEKL. The CDR3 spells CASSRTGAQETQYF. The CDR3 DNA is TGCGCCAGCAGTCGGACAGGAGCCCAAGAGACCCAGTACTTC.